The source of this T cell receptor beta chain is a study of T cell changes during pregnancy in multiple sclerosis. Measured with immunoSEQ multiplex PCR; TCRdb has only the in-frame clones, and not every one. The repertoire holds about 85,000 clones, with roughly nine tenths as singletons. The source was peripheral blood, collected in the first trimester of pregnancy. This sequence originates from a female donor with multiple sclerosis, enrolled in a pregnancy study.

CDR3 bases: TGTGCCAGCAGCCAAGCACAATCGCCCGGGGCCAACGTCCTGACTTTC. As protein: CASSQAQSPGANVLTF. The V and J genes are TRBV4-2 and TRBJ2-6; D uncertain. The CDR3 runs to 16 residues. Germline V lookup: CDR1 LGHNA, CDR2 YNFKEQ. Trimming pared 1 base from V and 4 bases from J, leaving 11 bases between.